The source of this T cell receptor beta chain is a study of cytomegalovirus exposure and HLA in healthy donors. Study conclusions and caveats: Most TCR sequences were rare, but some public TCRs occurred in many donors. Reported performance of the classifier showed diagnosis of cytomegalovirus status with high specificity and sensitivity.

V was clipped by 4 bases and J by 5 bases, with 22 bases between them. Germline CDR1 is SGHDT and CDR2 is YYEEEE. The CDR3 length is 17 residues. The assay was immunoSEQ multiplex PCR, and TCRdb's table has in-frame clones only and misses some. The sample lists about 120,000 clones, roughly nine tenths occurring once. In the case of this clone: Its antigen is not identified.

This TCR was sampled from a woman younger than 35 in good health and CMV-seronegative. The genes are TRBV5-6 and TRBJ1-5; weak D call: TRBD1 (6 bases). Sample: PBMCs. The CDR3 loop reads CASSGTKDRLGDQPQHF. DNA of the CDR3: TGTGCCAGCAGCGGGACAAAGGATCGGCTGGGTGATCAGCCCCAGCATTTT. The full variable domain, completed using reference TRBV5-6 and TRBJ1-5, is DAGVTQSPTHLIKTRGQQVTLRCSPKSGHDTVSWYQQALGQGPQFIFQYYEEEERQRGNFPDRFSGHQFPNYSSELNVNALLLGDSALYLCASSGTKDRLGDQPQHFGDGTRLSIL.